This T cell receptor (beta chain) was sequenced for a study of blood T cell repertoires in COVID-19. Study-wide context: COVID-19 samples, acute and convalescent, were from the United States, Italy and Spain. PBMCs, B-cell-depleted T cells, or T cells provided the cDNA or gDNA that made up the material.

This clone was observed a handful of times. Original data processing: From reference gene primer amplification, estimates of nucleated cell counts were derived. TCRdb keeps only in-frame clones here, not all; method: immunoSEQ multiplex PCR. V, J and clone size are taken as reported in that table, and D and trimming were inferred from the DNA itself. The sample lists 200,000 to 300,000 clones, around 83% seen once, with over 2% in the top ten. This TCR derives from a man in his forties who had recovered from COVID-19. Material for sequencing was peripheral blood.

The CDR3 nucleotides read TGTGCCTGGAGCAGCGGGGCGGCTCTTGGCTACACCTTC. This sequence encodes CAWSSGAALGYTF. The chain is built from TRBV30 and TRBJ1-2; D perhaps matches TRBD1 (5 bases). Germline V gene lookup returns CDR1 GTSNPN and CDR2 SVGIG (reference sequence). V was pared by 3 bases and J by 7 bases, with 15 bases between. The CDR3 covers 13 residues.